These T cell receptor beta chains were read from a single sample in a study of cytomegalovirus exposure and HLA in healthy donors. Data came from immunoSEQ multiplex PCR; TCRdb stores just in-frame clones and leaves some out. Of about 70,000 clones in the sample, roughly 68% were seen once. Material for sequencing was PBMCs. The receptors were gathered from an older woman in good health and CMV-seropositive. The CDR3 runs from the conserved cysteine through the conserved F or W. The order of the fields is clone size, V gene, J gene, D gene, CDR3 protein, CDR3 DNA. A D gene is named only where the DNA matches it firmly. A clone size is listed for some rows: how often the clone was seen (once, few, many), or a class if it is expanded.

abundance: -
v_gene: TRBV6-5
j_gene: TRBJ2-7
d_gene: TRBD1
CDR3aa: CASSYSRTGSSYEQYF
CDR3nt: TGTGCCAGCAGTTACTCGCGGACAGGTAGCTCCTACGAGCAGTACTTC

abundance: -
v_gene: TRBV5-1
j_gene: TRBJ2-3
d_gene: -
CDR3aa: CASSRGGWGTDTQYF
CDR3nt: TGCGCCAGCAGCAGGGGGGGATGGGGCACAGATACGCAGTATTTT

abundance: -
v_gene: TRBV2
j_gene: TRBJ2-7
d_gene: -
CDR3aa: CASSSGLGGEQYF
CDR3nt: TGTGCCAGCAGTTCGGGGCTAGGGGGAGAGCAGTACTTC

abundance: few
v_gene: TRBV18
j_gene: TRBJ1-5
d_gene: TRBD1
CDR3aa: CASSRTGGNQPQHF
CDR3nt: TGTGCCAGCTCACGGACAGGGGGCAATCAGCCCCAGCATTTT

abundance: -
v_gene: TRBV7-9
j_gene: TRBJ1-1
d_gene: TRBD1
CDR3aa: CASSTQGDAEAFF
CDR3nt: TGTGCCAGCAGCACGCAGGGGGACGCTGAAGCTTTCTTT

abundance: -
v_gene: TRBV10-2
j_gene: TRBJ2-1
d_gene: TRBD2
CDR3aa: CASRATGQREVNEQFF
CDR3nt: TGCGCCAGCAGAGCGACGGGGCAGCGGGAGGTGAATGAGCAGTTCTTC

abundance: -
v_gene: TRBV7-3
j_gene: TRBJ2-6
d_gene: -
CDR3aa: CASSLSGGVSSGANVLTF
CDR3nt: TGTGCCAGCAGCTTATCGGGTGGTGTGAGCTCTGGGGCCAACGTCCTGACTTTC

abundance: -
v_gene: TRBV29-1
j_gene: TRBJ1-5
d_gene: TRBD1
CDR3aa: CSVGDSHQPQHF
CDR3nt: TGCAGCGTTGGGGACAGTCATCAGCCCCAGCATTTT

abundance: -
v_gene: TRBV19
j_gene: TRBJ1-5
d_gene: -
CDR3aa: CASSSGAGQPQHF
CDR3nt: TGTGCCAGTAGTAGCGGGGCGGGTCAGCCCCAGCATTTT

abundance: -
v_gene: TRBV2
j_gene: TRBJ2-5
d_gene: -
CDR3aa: CASSLGLVETQYF
CDR3nt: TGTGCCAGCAGCTTGGGACTCGTAGAGACCCAGTACTTC

abundance: -
v_gene: TRBV11-2
j_gene: TRBJ2-7
d_gene: TRBD1
CDR3aa: CASSILGTANEQYF
CDR3nt: TGTGCCAGCAGCATACTCGGGACAGCCAACGAGCAGTACTTC

abundance: -
v_gene: TRBV5-1
j_gene: TRBJ1-3
d_gene: -
CDR3aa: CASSLARGNSGNTIYF
CDR3nt: TGCGCCAGCAGCTTGGCGCGGGGGAACAGTGGAAACACCATATATTTT

abundance: -
v_gene: TRBV5-1
j_gene: TRBJ1-5
d_gene: TRBD1
CDR3aa: CASSQGGLGNQPQHF
CDR3nt: TGCGCCAGCAGCCAAGGGGGCCTAGGCAATCAGCCCCAGCATTTT

abundance: -
v_gene: TRBV2
j_gene: TRBJ1-6
d_gene: -
CDR3aa: CASSEDSTSPLHF
CDR3nt: TGTGCCAGCAGTGAGGACAGTACTTCACCCCTCCACTTT

abundance: few
v_gene: TRBV5-5
j_gene: TRBJ2-6
d_gene: -
CDR3aa: CASSPSEAAVYSSGANVLTF
CDR3nt: TGTGCCAGCAGTCCCTCAGAGGCGGCCGTCTACTCCTCTGGGGCCAACGTCCTGACTTTC

abundance: -
v_gene: TRBV29-1
j_gene: TRBJ2-7
d_gene: TRBD2
CDR3aa: CSVKIAGGLVYEQYF
CDR3nt: TGCAGCGTCAAAATAGCGGGAGGGCTTGTTTACGAGCAGTACTTC

abundance: -
v_gene: TRBV9
j_gene: TRBJ2-3
d_gene: -
CDR3aa: CASSVGRRNYPSTDTQYF
CDR3nt: TGTGCCAGCAGCGTAGGGCGTCGGAACTATCCGAGCACAGATACGCAGTATTTT

abundance: -
v_gene: TRBV14
j_gene: TRBJ1-1
d_gene: -
CDR3aa: CASNSQGRGTEAFF
CDR3nt: TGTGCCAGCAACTCCCAGGGGCGCGGTACTGAAGCTTTCTTT

abundance: few
v_gene: TRBV9
j_gene: TRBJ2-7
d_gene: TRBD2
CDR3aa: CASSVGMASGSSYEQYF
CDR3nt: TGTGCCAGCAGCGTAGGGATGGCTAGCGGGAGTAGCTACGAGCAGTACTTC

abundance: -
v_gene: TRBV19
j_gene: TRBJ2-3
d_gene: -
CDR3aa: CASSIGGVLDTQYF
CDR3nt: TGTGCCAGTAGTATAGGGGGGGTTTTGGACACGCAGTATTTT

abundance: -
v_gene: TRBV6-5
j_gene: TRBJ2-5
d_gene: -
CDR3aa: CASSLPGAETQYF
CDR3nt: TGTGCCAGCAGTTTGCCAGGGGCAGAGACCCAGTACTTC

abundance: -
v_gene: TRBV7-6
j_gene: TRBJ2-1
d_gene: -
CDR3aa: CASSLAHRAYEQFF
CDR3nt: TGTGCCAGCAGCTTAGCCCACAGGGCCTATGAGCAGTTCTTC

abundance: -
v_gene: TRBV11-3
j_gene: TRBJ2-5
d_gene: TRBD1
CDR3aa: CASSNLRTGGETQYF
CDR3nt: TGTGCCAGCAGCAACTTAAGGACAGGGGGAGAGACCCAGTACTTC

abundance: -
v_gene: TRBV6-5
j_gene: TRBJ1-6
d_gene: -
CDR3aa: CASRTKQGIEALHF
CDR3nt: TGTGCCAGCAGGACAAAACAGGGAATTGAAGCCCTCCACTTT

abundance: -
v_gene: TRBV5-1
j_gene: TRBJ1-5
d_gene: -
CDR3aa: CASSLEGRGNDQPQHF
CDR3nt: TGCGCCAGCAGCTTGGAGGGCCGGGGAAATGATCAGCCCCAGCATTTT

abundance: -
v_gene: TRBV10-3
j_gene: TRBJ2-3
d_gene: -
CDR3aa: CAISEPRQIFTQYF
CDR3nt: TGTGCCATCAGTGAACCCCGACAGATCTTTACGCAGTATTTT

abundance: -
v_gene: TRBV7-9
j_gene: TRBJ2-3
d_gene: -
CDR3aa: CASSLMAGVTDTQYF
CDR3nt: TGTGCCAGCAGCTTAATGGCAGGGGTTACAGATACGCAGTATTTT

abundance: -
v_gene: TRBV5-6
j_gene: TRBJ1-1
d_gene: -
CDR3aa: CASSLLGPGGAFF
CDR3nt: TGTGCCAGCAGCTTGCTGGGGCCCGGGGGAGCTTTCTTT

abundance: -
v_gene: TRBV9
j_gene: TRBJ2-3
d_gene: -
CDR3aa: CASSVGRGAGTDTQYF
CDR3nt: TGTGCCAGCAGCGTAGGACGGGGGGCGGGCACAGATACGCAGTATTTT

abundance: -
v_gene: TRBV10-3
j_gene: TRBJ2-7
d_gene: TRBD2
CDR3aa: CANQREMGYEQYF
CDR3nt: TGTGCCAACCAGCGGGAGATGGGGTACGAGCAGTACTTC

abundance: -
v_gene: TRBV9
j_gene: TRBJ2-2
d_gene: TRBD2
CDR3aa: CASSQAGGRGGELFF
CDR3nt: TGTGCCAGCAGCCAAGCGGGGGGGCGCGGCGGGGAGCTGTTTTTT

abundance: -
v_gene: TRBV5-1
j_gene: TRBJ2-7
d_gene: -
CDR3aa: CASSLETGSYEQYF
CDR3nt: TGCGCCAGCAGCTTGGAAACGGGCTCCTACGAGCAGTACTTC

abundance: -
v_gene: TRBV10-1
j_gene: TRBJ2-1
d_gene: TRBD1
CDR3aa: CASSPGTDYNEQFF
CDR3nt: TGCGCCAGCAGCCCCGGGACAGACTACAATGAGCAGTTCTTC

abundance: -
v_gene: TRBV2
j_gene: TRBJ2-7
d_gene: -
CDR3aa: CASSEAVGAEQYF
CDR3nt: TGTGCCAGCAGTGAAGCCGTAGGGGCCGAGCAGTACTTC

abundance: -
v_gene: TRBV19
j_gene: TRBJ1-3
d_gene: -
CDR3aa: CASSMGRSSGNTIYF
CDR3nt: TGTGCCAGTAGTATGGGCAGAAGCTCTGGAAACACCATATATTTT

abundance: few
v_gene: TRBV30
j_gene: TRBJ1-6
d_gene: -
CDR3aa: CAWSPVKSPLHF
CDR3nt: TGTGCCTGGAGTCCAGTTAAGTCACCCCTCCACTTT

abundance: once
v_gene: TRBV21-1
j_gene: TRBJ1-1
d_gene: -
CDR3aa: CASSKRQVNTEAFF
CDR3nt: TGTGCCAGCAGCAAAAGACAGGTTAACACTGAAGCTTTCTTT

abundance: -
v_gene: TRBV5-1
j_gene: TRBJ2-5
d_gene: TRBD2
CDR3aa: CASSLRGGGGETQYF
CDR3nt: TGCGCCAGCAGCTTGCGTGGCGGGGGAGGAGAGACCCAGTACTTC